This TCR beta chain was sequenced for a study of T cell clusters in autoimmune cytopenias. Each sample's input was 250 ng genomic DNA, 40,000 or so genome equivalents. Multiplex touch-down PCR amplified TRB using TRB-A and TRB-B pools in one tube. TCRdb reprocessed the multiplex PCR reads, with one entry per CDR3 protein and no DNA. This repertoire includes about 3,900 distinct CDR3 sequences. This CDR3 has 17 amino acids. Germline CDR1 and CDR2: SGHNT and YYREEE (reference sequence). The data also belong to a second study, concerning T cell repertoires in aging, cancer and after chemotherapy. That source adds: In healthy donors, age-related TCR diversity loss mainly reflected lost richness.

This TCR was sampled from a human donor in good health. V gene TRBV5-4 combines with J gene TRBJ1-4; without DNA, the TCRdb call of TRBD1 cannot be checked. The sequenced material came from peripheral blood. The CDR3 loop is CASSAPGQGAKREKLFF.